This T cell receptor beta chain is drawn from a study of immune evolution from preneoplasia to lung adenocarcinoma (dated by TCRdb to about 2021). For context, the study as a whole: HLA loss of heterozygosity was found in 6.5% to 8% of AIS, around 14% of MIA and roughly 31% of ADC lesions, and in no AAH lesions. The study combined immune gene expression, TCR sequencing and multiplex immunofluorescence to profile immune contexture across lung adenocarcinoma precursors and invasive adenocarcinoma. Resected precursor lesions (AAH, AIS, MIA) and invasive adenocarcinomas were compared against paired morphologically normal lung tissue. The sample size depended on which specimens were available, not on a prior power calculation. Whole exome sequencing and methylation data from the same cohort of nodules were integrated with the immune data. In total, the cohort included 50 or so patients with pulmonary nodules, all of whom underwent surgical resection. A total of more than 40 patients contributed TCR sequencing data. According to the study, over a hundred samples went through TCR sequencing. POLYSOLVER was used to infer Class I HLA alleles from exome data, and LOHHLA was used to detect allele-specific HLA loss.

Study-wide conclusions, independent of this receptor: All patients were from Japan and China, so applicability to Western populations was uncertain. Top T cell clone frequencies were highest in normal lung and appeared to decrease progressively from AAH through AIS, MIA and invasive adenocarcinoma. Findings were based on association rather than direct causation; larger cohorts with long-term follow-up and longitudinal biopsies were deemed needed. The highest clonality was observed in normal lung, whereas higher T cell density and diversity but lower clonality appeared to be present in later-stage lesions. T cell clonality was highest in KRAS-mutant nodules compared with EGFR-mutant or double wild-type lesions.

On this clone itself: The antigen it binds to is not known. Base qualities are not recorded, but no much larger clone differs from it by a single base.

The immunoSEQ hsTCRbeta Kit was used to sequence TCR beta CDR3 regions from DNA. As for how the authors treated the data: TCR sequencing data were analysed with the ImmunoSEQ Analyzer. T cell clonality was calculated on productive rearrangements as 1 minus Pielou's evenness. To measure T cell diversity, the inverse Simpson index was applied to productive templates. T cell density was defined as TCR beta template counts normalized to usable DNA, with usable DNA estimated by amplifying and sequencing housekeeping genes. Two-sided Kruskal-Wallis tests were used to compare TCR metrics between histologic stages. TCRdb limited this immuneACCESS table to in-frame rearrangements with V and J called. A share of clones is missing; checked studies link under half to unresolved V genes, and the rest is unexplained. That table is the source of V, J and clone size, and D and trimming were worked out from the DNA. This sample comprises 9,500 to 10,000 clones, 75% to 80% of them detected only once. Approximately 12% of the sample comes from the top ten.

The CDR3 numbers 13 residues from cysteine through phenylalanine. Just the 39-base CDR3 DNA is kept, in frame starting at base 1. The V end loses 5 bases and the J end loses 4 bases, and a stretch of 6 bases separates them. The germline V gene yields SGHNT for CDR1 and YENEEA for CDR2. Between 2014 and 2017, the patients underwent resection in either Japan or China. Two lung cancer pathologists independently confirmed the histologic diagnosis of each case on H&E slides. Premalignant or tumor cells were enriched for nucleic acid extraction by macro-dissection performed after pathologic assessment. FFPE tissue was used for DNA isolation with the AllPrep DNA/RNA FFPE Kit.

The source material was FFPE lung adenocarcinoma in situ tissue. Per the publication, the cell subset or site label means: preinvasive adenocarcinoma in situ (AIS). The clonotype was recovered from an elderly person with lung adenocarcinoma. The chain links TRBV11-3 with TRBJ2-6; the D gene is unclear. The CDR3 region: CASSQGGANVLTF. The sequenced DNA: TGTGCCAGCAGCCAAGGGGGGGCCAACGTCCTGACTTTC.